These 27 T cell receptor beta chains came from one sample sequenced in a study of OX40 agonist ivuxolimab in advanced cancers. TCRdb keeps only in-frame clones here, not all; method: immunoSEQ multiplex PCR. The sample includes approximately 74,000 clones, about three quarters of them seen just once. This specimen consisted of CD4+ or CD8+ T cells sorted from blood, obtained in a trial of the OX40 agonist ivuxolimab. The receptors shown here come from an adult with an advanced solid tumor such as melanoma, head and neck, liver or kidney cancer.

The J gene is TRBJ2-3, the V gene TRBV7-3; maybe TRBD2 (6 bases). CDR1 and CDR2 (germline): SGHTA, FQGTGA. This CDR3 is 13 amino acids long. With 5 bases removed from V and 8 bases from J, the gap between germline ends came to 14 bases. This chain's CDR3 is CASSQSTRGTQYF. The DNA of the CDR3 is TGTGCCAGCAGCCAGTCTACGCGGGGTACGCAGTATTTT.

The V call is TRBV15, the J call TRBJ1-5; D remains unclear. The CDR3 has 12 residues. Trimming took 0 bases from V and 7 from J, leaving 4 bases between them. CDR1 and CDR2 from the germline V gene are LNHNV and YYDKDF (reference sequence). In DNA form, the CDR3 reads TGTGCCACCAGCAGAGATGGGCAGCCCCAGCATTTT. It encodes CATSRDGQPQHF. Drawing the rest from reference TRBV15 and TRBJ1-5, the complete variable domain is DAMVIQNPRYQVTQFGKPVTLSCSQTLNHNVMYWYQQKSSQAPKLLFHYYDKDFNNEADTPDNFQSRRPNTSFCFLDIRSPGLGDTAMYLCATSRDGQPQHFGDGTRLSIL.

The V call is TRBV14, the J call TRBJ1-2, with D unclear. The CDR3 runs to 13 residues. Germline CDR1 SGHDN, CDR2 FVKESK. V shed 1 base and J shed 8 bases, with 11 bases lying between them. The CDR3 DNA is TGTGCCAGCAGCCAAGTTGGCCGTGGGGGCTACACCTTC. Protein sequence: CASSQVGRGGYTF.

V usage is TRBV12-5 and J usage is TRBJ2-5; a possible D gene is TRBD2 (5 bases). The germline gives CDR1 LGHNT, CDR2 FRNRAP. The ends were cut back, 1 base at V and 0 bases at J, with 12 bases in the middle. This CDR3 spans 16 amino acids. The CDR3 sequence is CASGLGSSFNQETQYF. CDR3 coding DNA: TGTGCTAGTGGTTTGGGGTCTAGCTTTAACCAAGAGACCCAGTACTTC.

This chain uses TRBV19 with TRBJ2-3; the D is unclear. The germline CDR1 and CDR2 sequences are LNHDA and SQIVND (reference sequence). Trimming removed 3 bases from V and 3 bases from J, with 7 bases in between. CDR3 length equals 13 residues. Here the CDR3 DNA reads TGTGCCAGTAGTATGGGCCCAACAGATACGCAGTATTTT. This gives the protein CASSMGPTDTQYF.

The chain links TRBV15 to TRBJ2-1, with D tentatively TRBD2 (5 bases). There are 14 residues in the CDR3. Trimming left V 1 base short and J 8 bases short, with 12 bases between. Per germline, CDR1 LNHNV and CDR2 YYDKDF (reference sequence). The CDR3 here is CATSRGTSSDEQFF. CDR3 bases: TGTGCCACCAGCAGAGGCACTAGTAGCGATGAGCAGTTCTTC. Based on the CDR3 plus reference TRBV15 and TRBJ2-1, the full variable domain is DAMVIQNPRYQVTQFGKPVTLSCSQTLNHNVMYWYQQKSSQAPKLLFHYYDKDFNNEADTPDNFQSRRPNTSFCFLDIRSPGLGDTAMYLCATSRGTSSDEQFFGPGTRLTVL.

The rearrangement uses TRBV30 and TRBJ1-5; D ambiguous. V lost 2 bases and J 7 bases, leaving 12 bases between the germline ends. The V gene's germline CDR1 is GTSNPN and CDR2 SVGIG (reference sequence). The CDR3 sequence is 13 residues long. In DNA, the CDR3 is TGTGCCTGGAGTCTTAGGGTTGAGCAGCCCCAGCATTTT. Translation gives CAWSLRVEQPQHF. Together with reference TRBV30 and TRBJ1-5, the CDR3 gives the full variable domain: SQTIHQWPATLVQPVGSPLSLECTVEGTSNPNLYWYRQAAGRGLQLLFYSVGIGQISSEVPQNLSASRPQDRQFILSSKKLLLSDSGFYLCAWSLRVEQPQHFGDGTRLSIL.

The chain has TRBV19 and TRBJ1-5; 10 bases fit TRBD1. Per germline, CDR1 LNHDA and CDR2 SQIVND (reference sequence). The CDR3 covers 17 residues. V was clipped by 3 bases and J by 1 base; unmatched bases: 6. CDR3 in amino acids: CASSMETGGMSNQPQHF. The CDR3 DNA reads TGTGCCAGTAGTATGGAGACAGGGGGCATGAGCAATCAGCCCCAGCATTTT.

V usage is TRBV5-1 and J usage is TRBJ2-2; D might be TRBD1 (6 bases). V dropped 4 bases and J dropped 7 bases, with 20 bases sitting between them. Germline CDR1 is SGHRS and CDR2 is YFSETQ. The CDR3 covers 16 residues. The DNA for the CDR3 is TGCGCCAGCAGCGCCTCCGGGACACGGACGAACGGGGAGCTGTTTTTT. Its translation is CASSASGTRTNGELFF.

The chain employs TRBV5-4 and TRBJ2-1; D possibly uses TRBD1 or TRBD2 (7 bases each). Germline CDR1 is SGHNT and CDR2 is YYREEE (reference sequence). V lost 2 bases and J lost 6, with 15 bases in between. The CDR3 is made up of 15 amino acids. The CDR3: CASSLRQGGGNEQFF. The CDR3 coding sequence is TGTGCCAGCAGCTTAAGACAGGGAGGGGGCAATGAGCAGTTCTTC.

The chain couples TRBV5-8 to TRBJ2-7, with 7 bases identical to TRBD1. The CDR3 has 15 residues. Unmatched junction bases numbered 9, after V lost 4 bases and J lost 2 bases. Germline V CDR1 and CDR2: SGHTS, YDEGEE. In nucleotides, the CDR3 is TGTGCCAGCAGCCCGGGACAGAGTATCACCTACGAGCAGTACTTC. Protein: CASSPGQSITYEQYF.

This chain connects TRBV7-9 to TRBJ2-5, with D perhaps matching TRBD2 (6 bases). Germline loops: CDR1 SEHNR, CDR2 FQNEAQ (reference sequence). This CDR3 comprises 17 residues. Trimming shortened V by 0 bases and J by 2 bases, and 16 bases separated the two germline ends. CDR3 sequence (DNA): TGTGCCAGCAGCTTAGCGGGGCGGCAGGGAGGTCAAGAGACCCAGTACTTC. This codes for CASSLAGRQGGQETQYF.

The chain uses TRBV9 and TRBJ2-5; 13 bases are a match to TRBD2. This CDR3 region has 15 residues. Germline V lookup: CDR1 SGDLS, CDR2 YYNGEE. V trimming: 4 bases; J trimming: 2 bases; junction bases outside the gene matches: 2. The DNA for the CDR3 is TGTGCCAGCAGCACGGGACTAGCGGGGCAAGAGACCCAGTACTTC. Translated, it gives CASSTGLAGQETQYF.

The V and J genes are TRBV11-2 and TRBJ2-3; D possibly uses TRBD1 or TRBD2 (7 bases each). CDR1 and CDR2 from the germline V gene are SGHAT and FQNNGV. This CDR3 has 15 residues. Trimming removed 7 bases from V and 3 bases from J, with 17 bases in between. DNA of the CDR3: TGTGCCAGCAACCTTGGGAGGGGGCGGACAGATACGCAGTATTTT. Translating it yields CASNLGRGRTDTQYF.

The CDR3: CASSDPSGGGGGLYTQYF. CDR3 bases: TGTGCCAGCAGTGATCCCTCCGGGGGGGGCGGAGGGTTATATACGCAGTATTTT. The rearrangement joins TRBV25-1 to TRBJ2-3, with 8 bases identical to TRBD2. Trimming cost V 3 bases and J 7 bases; bases outside gene matches: 18. Looked up from germline, CDR1 is MGHDK and CDR2 is SYGVNS. This CDR3 spans 18 amino acids.

The rearrangement uses TRBV30 and TRBJ2-7, with D perhaps TRBD2 (6 bases). Per germline, CDR1 GTSNPN and CDR2 SVGIG (reference sequence). V was clipped by 3 bases and J by 3 bases, with 15 bases between them. The CDR3 has 14 amino acids. The CDR3 sequence: CAWRLGGGVYEQYF. The DNA of the CDR3 is TGTGCCTGGAGATTGGGGGGAGGTGTCTACGAGCAGTACTTC.

V is TRBV5-1 and J is TRBJ2-2; D remains unclear. The CDR3 sequence is 13 residues long. Trimming pared 5 bases from V and 0 bases from J, leaving 5 bases between. Germline V gene lookup returns CDR1 SGHRS and CDR2 YFSETQ. The DNA for the CDR3 is TGCGCCAGCAGTAGTTCGAACACCGGGGAGCTGTTTTTT. This gives the protein CASSSSNTGELFF.

CDR3 in amino acids: CASILTGTGNTIYF. CDR3 in DNA: TGTGCCAGCATCCTAACAGGGACCGGAAACACCATATATTTT. The chain uses TRBV6-1 and TRBJ1-3, with D tentatively TRBD1 (6 bases). V was pared by 7 bases and J by 4 bases, with 14 bases between. Germline V gene data show CDR1 as MNHNS and CDR2 as SASEGT. The CDR3 sequence is 14 residues long.

The rearrangement links TRBV20-1 to TRBJ2-2; D is uncertain. Trimming pared 2 bases from V and 7 bases from J, leaving 5 bases between. CDR1 is DFQATT and CDR2 is SNEGSKA in the germline V gene (reference sequence). The CDR3 sequence is 11 residues long. In DNA, the CDR3 is TGCAGTGCTAGACCCCTCGGGGAGCTGTTTTTT. Translation: CSARPLGELFF.

A note on this clone: One junction end disagrees with the germline gene, perhaps due to a read error. This chain joins TRBV10-2 and TRBJ2-7, with 12 bases fitting TRBD1. CDR1 and CDR2 from the germline V gene are WSHSY and SAAADI. The CDR3 has 15 residues. CDR3 sequence: CASRAGTGGSHEQYF. CDR3 bases: TGCGCCAGCAGAGCTGGGACAGGGGGCTCCCACGAGCAGTACTTC.

J is TRBJ2-5 and V is TRBV5-1; 7 bases fit TRBD1. With the DNA end fitting TRBJ2-7 better, the J assignment may be wrong. Germline-derived CDR1 and CDR2 are SGHRS and YFSETQ. This CDR3 is built from 14 residues. As DNA, the CDR3 is TGCGCCAGCAGCACCAACAGGGGCTCCTACGAGCAGTACTTC. Protein: CASSTNRGSYEQYF.

This CDR3 is CASSLYRGSNSPLHF. The CDR3 DNA is TGTGCCAGCAGTTTGTATCGGGGGAGTAATTCACCCCTCCACTTT. This chain joins TRBV28 and TRBJ1-6, with D tentatively TRBD1 (5 bases). The CDR3 consists of 15 residues. The V gene's germline CDR1 is MDHEN and CDR2 SYDVKM. The V end lost 3 bases, the J end lost 6 bases, and 12 bases lay between the germline ends.

This clone showed up just a few times. The rearrangement joins TRBV5-4 to TRBJ2-1; possibly TRBD1 or TRBD2 for D (5 bases each). The CDR3 contains 15 residues. CDR1 is SGHNT and CDR2 is YYREEE in the germline V gene (reference sequence). Trimming shortened V by 4 bases and J by 2 bases, and 13 bases separated the two germline ends. The CDR3 DNA reads TGTGCCAGCAGCGATCCGGGACGGACCTACAATGAGCAGTTCTTC. Amino acids: CASSDPGRTYNEQFF.

The CDR3 here is CASSPVGWTGRQETQYF. The CDR3 nucleotides read TGTGCCAGCAGCCCAGTGGGTTGGACTGGACGCCAAGAGACCCAGTACTTC. The V call is TRBV7-8, the J call TRBJ2-5, with D possibly TRBD2 on 5 matching bases. Trimming left V 5 bases short and J 1 base short, with 20 bases between. This CDR3 comprises 17 residues. CDR1 is SGHVS, CDR2 FQNEAQ, per germline.

This chain connects TRBV6-5 to TRBJ1-2; unclear D gene. Germline CDR1 and CDR2: MNHEY and SVGAGI. The CDR3 runs 13 residues. V lost 5 bases and J 1 base, leaving 8 bases between the germline ends. The CDR3 DNA reads TGTGCCAGCAGTGAAAGTTTTAACTATGGCTACACCTTC. Residues: CASSESFNYGYTF.

The chain has TRBV19 and TRBJ1-2, with 8 bases that match TRBD1. The CDR3 totals 15 residues. Germline V gene sequence: CDR1 LNHDA, CDR2 SQIVND (reference sequence). Trimming at V came to 4 bases and at J to 4 bases, leaving 8 bases not matched to a gene. As DNA, the CDR3 is TGTGCCAGTAGTAGCCAGGGGGCCCGGGGCTATGGCTACACCTTC. Its protein is CASSSQGARGYGYTF. The full variable domain, its missing parts supplied by reference TRBV19 and TRBJ1-2, is DGGITQSPKYLFRKEGQNVTLSCEQNLNHDAMYWYRQDPGQGLRLIYYSQIVNDFQKGDIAEGYSVSREKKESFPLTVTSAQKNPTAFYLCASSSQGARGYGYTFGSGTRLTVV.

The rearrangement joins TRBV11-1 to TRBJ2-3; 12 bases agree with TRBD2. The germline CDR1 and CDR2 sequences are SGHAT and FQDESV (reference sequence). With 5 bases clipped from V and 6 bases from J, the junction kept 9 bases outside the gene matches. The CDR3 totals 16 residues. Written as DNA, the CDR3 is TGTGCCAGCAGCCCCTACGGACTAGCGGGGACGGATACGCAGTATTTT. It yields the protein CASSPYGLAGTDTQYF.